One sample yielded the 8 T cell receptor beta chains listed below, sequenced in a study of Graves' ophthalmopathy and Graves' hyperthyroidism. As the template, RNA transcripts were used to amplify TCR beta CDR3 regions. Second-round multiplex PCR followed a first-round RT-PCR using HTBI primers. One entry per CDR3 protein, called by TCRdb with MiXCR from the multiplex PCR reads. The table records around 400,000 distinct CDR3 sequences, approximately 20% of them present only once. The sample taken for sequencing was peripheral blood. The receptors originated from a woman between 18 and 29 years old with Graves' ophthalmopathy.

This clonotype was recorded many times. A read error may account for a junction end that differs from germline. This sequence joins TRBV29-1 and TRBJ2-2; D is perhaps TRBD1 (6 bases). Germline assignment: CDR1 SQVTM and CDR2 ANQGSEA. The CDR3 covers 14 residues. CDR3 sequence (DNA): TGCAGCGCTAGGGAACAGGGAAACACCGGGGACCTGTTTTTT. This translates into CSAREQGNTGDLFF.

This clonotype was counted ten times or more. The rearrangement uses TRBV4-3 and TRBJ1-5; D gene ambiguous. CDR3 length: 13 amino acids. Trimming pared 4 bases from V and 5 bases from J, leaving 9 bases between. Looked up from germline, CDR1 is LGHNA and CDR2 is YSLEER. CDR3 in amino acids: CASSLGLDQPQHF. The DNA of the CDR3 is TGCGCCAGCAGCCTGGGGTTAGATCAGCCCCAGCATTTT.

Many counts were recorded for this clonotype. The chain employs TRBV5-1 and TRBJ1-1; no definite D call. The V and J ends lost 1 base and 1 base respectively, with 11 bases between them. The CDR3 sequence is 15 residues long. Looked up from germline, CDR1 is SGHRS and CDR2 is YFSETQ. The CDR3, as DNA: TGCGCCAGCAGCTTGTTAGGACCGACGAACACTGAAGCTTTCTTT. Protein product: CASSLLGPTNTEAFF.

At least ten counts were recorded for this clonotype. The V call is TRBV6-1, the J call TRBJ1-6; D call uncertain. The V gene's germline CDR1 is MNHNS and CDR2 SASEGT. V was pared by 8 bases and J by 6 bases, with 11 bases between. The CDR3 length is 13 residues. In DNA form, the CDR3 reads TGTGCCAGCGTCGCACAATTTAATTCACCCCTCCACTTT. This gives the protein CASVAQFNSPLHF.

This clonotype showed up just once. V usage is TRBV28 and J usage is TRBJ2-7; 8 bases agree with TRBD1. CDR3 length equals 14 residues. The V gene end was trimmed by 6 bases and the J gene end by 5 bases; junction bases not matched to a gene: 9. Germline V gene lookup returns CDR1 MDHEN and CDR2 SYDVKM. CDR3 nucleotide sequence: TGTGCCAGCAGACAGGGACAGGTGGAGAACGAGCAGTACTTC. This codes for CASRQGQVENEQYF.

The chain recombines TRBV15 with TRBJ1-2, with 10 bases aligning to TRBD1. This CDR3 has 15 amino acids. Trimming took 0 bases from V and 10 from J; bases not matched to a gene: 8. Germline CDR1 LNHNV, CDR2 YYDKDF (reference sequence). CDR3 in DNA: TGTGCCACCAGCAGAGACCCCGGGACAGGGGACTTCTACACCTTC. This sequence encodes CATSRDPGTGDFYTF.

The chain recombines TRBV29-1 with TRBJ2-2; 9 bases agree with TRBD2. This CDR3 has 14 residues. V trimming: 7 bases; J trimming: 6 bases; junction bases outside the gene matches: 9. Germline V CDR1 and CDR2: SQVTM, ANQGSEA. CDR3 DNA sequence: TGCAGCGCCAAGCGGGGGGCTAACGCCGGGGAGCTGTTTTTT. It codes for CSAKRGANAGELFF.

In this sample, this clonotype turned up many times. CDR3 sequence (DNA): TGTGCCAGCAGCTCCCAGAGAGGAAATAATTCACCCCTCCACTTT. Protein sequence: CASSSQRGNNSPLHF. The chain links TRBV7-9 to TRBJ1-6; D gene uncertain. Trimming shortened V by 4 bases and J by 5 bases, and 12 bases separated the two germline ends. From germline, CDR1 is SEHNR and CDR2 FQNEAQ (reference sequence). The CDR3 contains 15 residues.